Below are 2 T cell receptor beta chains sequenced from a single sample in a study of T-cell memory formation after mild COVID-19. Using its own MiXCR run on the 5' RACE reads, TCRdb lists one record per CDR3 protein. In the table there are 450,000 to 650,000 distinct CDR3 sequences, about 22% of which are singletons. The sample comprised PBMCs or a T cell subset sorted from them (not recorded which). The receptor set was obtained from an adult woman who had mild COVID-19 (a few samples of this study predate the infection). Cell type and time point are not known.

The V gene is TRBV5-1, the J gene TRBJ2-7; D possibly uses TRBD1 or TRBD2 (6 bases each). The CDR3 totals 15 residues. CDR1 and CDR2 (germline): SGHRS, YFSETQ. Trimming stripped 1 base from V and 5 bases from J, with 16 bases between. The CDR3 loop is CASSLWTEGGNEQYF. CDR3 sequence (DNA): TGCGCCAGCAGCTTGTGGACTGAGGGGGGCAACGAGCAGTACTTC.

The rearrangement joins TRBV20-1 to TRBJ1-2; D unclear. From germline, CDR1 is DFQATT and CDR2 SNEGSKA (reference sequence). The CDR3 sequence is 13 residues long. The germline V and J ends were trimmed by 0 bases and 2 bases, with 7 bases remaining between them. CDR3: CSARDLQNYGYTF. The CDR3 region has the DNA TGCAGTGCTAGAGATCTACAGAACTATGGCTACACCTTC.